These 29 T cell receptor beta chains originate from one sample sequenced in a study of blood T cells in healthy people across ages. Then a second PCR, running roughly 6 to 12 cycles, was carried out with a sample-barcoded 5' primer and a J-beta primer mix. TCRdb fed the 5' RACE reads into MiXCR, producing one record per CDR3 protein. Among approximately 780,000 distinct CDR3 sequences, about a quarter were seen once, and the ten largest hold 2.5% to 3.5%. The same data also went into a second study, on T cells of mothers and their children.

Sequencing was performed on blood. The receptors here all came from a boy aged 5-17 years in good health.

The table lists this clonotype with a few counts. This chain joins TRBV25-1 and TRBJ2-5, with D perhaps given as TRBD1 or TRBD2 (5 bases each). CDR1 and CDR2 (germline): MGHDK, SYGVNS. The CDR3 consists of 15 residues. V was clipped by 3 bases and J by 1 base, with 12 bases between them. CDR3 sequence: CASSDSGRIQETQYF. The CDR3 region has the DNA TGTGCCAGCAGTGATTCGGGACGTATCCAAGAGACCCAGTACTTC. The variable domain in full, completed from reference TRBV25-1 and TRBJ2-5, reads EADIYQTPRYLVIGTGKKITLECSQTMGHDKMYWYQQDPGMELHLIHYSYGVNSTEKGDLSSESTVSRIRTEHFPLTLESARPSHTSQYLCASSDSGRIQETQYFGPGTRLLVL.

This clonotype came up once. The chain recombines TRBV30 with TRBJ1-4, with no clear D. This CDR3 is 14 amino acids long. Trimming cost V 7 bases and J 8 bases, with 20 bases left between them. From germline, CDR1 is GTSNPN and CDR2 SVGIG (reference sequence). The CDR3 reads CASSPSPPEEKLFF. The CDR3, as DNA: TGTGCCTCTTCACCCAGTCCCCCGGAGGAAAAACTGTTTTTT.

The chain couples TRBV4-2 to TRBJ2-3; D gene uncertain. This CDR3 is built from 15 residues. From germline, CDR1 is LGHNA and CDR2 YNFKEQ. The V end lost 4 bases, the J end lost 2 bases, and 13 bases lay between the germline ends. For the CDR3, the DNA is TGTGCCAGCAGCCCGAGTGGGGTCTCCACAGATACGCAGTATTTT. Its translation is CASSPSGVSTDTQYF.

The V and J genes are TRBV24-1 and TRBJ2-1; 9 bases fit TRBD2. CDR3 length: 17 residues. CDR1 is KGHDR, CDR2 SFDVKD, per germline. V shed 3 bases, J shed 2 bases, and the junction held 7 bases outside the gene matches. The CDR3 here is CATSDPSGGGAYNEQFF. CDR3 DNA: TGTGCCACCAGTGATCCGTCTGGCGGGGGGGCCTACAATGAGCAGTTCTTC.

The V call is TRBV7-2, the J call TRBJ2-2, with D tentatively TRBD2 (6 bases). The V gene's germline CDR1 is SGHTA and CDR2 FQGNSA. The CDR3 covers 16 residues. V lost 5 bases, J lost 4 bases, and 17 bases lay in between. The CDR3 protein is CASSGRLGSSTGELFF. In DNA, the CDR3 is TGTGCCAGCAGCGGTAGACTAGGCAGCTCCACCGGGGAGCTGTTTTTT.

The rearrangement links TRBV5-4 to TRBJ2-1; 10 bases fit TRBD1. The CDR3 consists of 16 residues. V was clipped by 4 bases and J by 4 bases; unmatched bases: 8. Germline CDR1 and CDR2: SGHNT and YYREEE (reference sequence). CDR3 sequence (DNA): TGTGCCAGCAGCCCCGGGGGGGACAGGGGTTACAATGAGCAGTTCTTC. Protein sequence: CASSPGGDRGYNEQFF.

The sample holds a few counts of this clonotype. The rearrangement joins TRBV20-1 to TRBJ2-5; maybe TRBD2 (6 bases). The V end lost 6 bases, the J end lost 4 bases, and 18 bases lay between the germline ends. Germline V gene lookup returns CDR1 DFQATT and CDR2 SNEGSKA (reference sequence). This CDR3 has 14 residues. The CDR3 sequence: CSAGGLVLGETQYF. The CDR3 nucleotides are TGCAGTGCGGGGGGACTTGTACTAGGAGAGACCCAGTACTTC.

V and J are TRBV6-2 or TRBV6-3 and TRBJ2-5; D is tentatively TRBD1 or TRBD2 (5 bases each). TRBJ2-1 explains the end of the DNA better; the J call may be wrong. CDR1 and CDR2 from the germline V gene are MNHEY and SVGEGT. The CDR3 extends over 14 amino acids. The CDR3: CASREVGTTNEQFF. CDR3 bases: TGTGCCAGCAGGGAGGTCGGGACCACCAATGAGCAGTTCTTC.

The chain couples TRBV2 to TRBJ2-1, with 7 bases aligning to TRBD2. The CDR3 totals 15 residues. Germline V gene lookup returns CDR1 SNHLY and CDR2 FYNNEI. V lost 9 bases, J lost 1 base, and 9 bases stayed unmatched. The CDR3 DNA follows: TGTGCCAGGGATAGCGGGCCAAATTCCTACAATGAGCAGTTCTTC. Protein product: CARDSGPNSYNEQFF.

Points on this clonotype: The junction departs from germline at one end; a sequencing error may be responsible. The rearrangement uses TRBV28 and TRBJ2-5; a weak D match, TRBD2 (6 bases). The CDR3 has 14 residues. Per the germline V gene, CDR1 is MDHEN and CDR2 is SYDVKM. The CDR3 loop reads CVSRRGTLWETQYF. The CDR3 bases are TGTGTCAGCCGACGGGGGACTCTGTGGGAGACCCAGTACTTC. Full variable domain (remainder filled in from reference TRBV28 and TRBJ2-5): DVKVTQSSRYLVKRTGEKVFLECVQDMDHENMFWYRQDPGLGLRLIYFSYDVKMKEKGDIPEGYSVSREKKERFSLILESASTNQTSMYLCVSRRGTLWETQYFGPGTRLLVL.

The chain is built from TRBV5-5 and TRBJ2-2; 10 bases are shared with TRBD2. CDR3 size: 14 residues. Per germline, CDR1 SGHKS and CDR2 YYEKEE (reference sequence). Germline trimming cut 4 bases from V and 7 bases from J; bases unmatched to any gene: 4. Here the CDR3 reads CASSQTSGFGELFF. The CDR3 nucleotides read TGTGCCAGCAGCCAGACTAGCGGGTTCGGGGAGCTGTTTTTT.

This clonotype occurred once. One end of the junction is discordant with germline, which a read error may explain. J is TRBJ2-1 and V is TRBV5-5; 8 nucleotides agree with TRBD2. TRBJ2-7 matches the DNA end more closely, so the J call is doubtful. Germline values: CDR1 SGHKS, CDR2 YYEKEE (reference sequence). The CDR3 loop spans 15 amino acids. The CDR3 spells CASSHPGGRNYAQYF. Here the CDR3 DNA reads TGTGCCAGCAGCCACCCGGGGGGGAGGAATTACGCGCAGTACTTC.

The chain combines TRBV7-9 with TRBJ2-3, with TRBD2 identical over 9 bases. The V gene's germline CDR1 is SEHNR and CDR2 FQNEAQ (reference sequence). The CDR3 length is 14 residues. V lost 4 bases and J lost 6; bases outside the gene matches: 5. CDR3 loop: CASSSGLALDTQYF. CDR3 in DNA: TGTGCCAGCAGCTCCGGACTAGCGTTGGATACGCAGTATTTT.

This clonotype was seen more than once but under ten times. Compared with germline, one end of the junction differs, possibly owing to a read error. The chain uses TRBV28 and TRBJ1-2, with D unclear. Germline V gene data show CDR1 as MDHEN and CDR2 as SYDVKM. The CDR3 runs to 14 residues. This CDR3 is CAGSPPGSGLLYTF. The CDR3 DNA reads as TGTGCCGGCAGTCCTCCGGGAAGCGGGCTACTTTACACCTTC.

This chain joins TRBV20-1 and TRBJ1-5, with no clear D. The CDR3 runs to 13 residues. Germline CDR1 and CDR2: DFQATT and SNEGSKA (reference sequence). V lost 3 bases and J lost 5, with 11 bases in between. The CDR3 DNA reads TGCAGTGCTAGTGGGGTGAAGGATCAGCCCCAGCATTTT. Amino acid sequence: CSASGVKDQPQHF.

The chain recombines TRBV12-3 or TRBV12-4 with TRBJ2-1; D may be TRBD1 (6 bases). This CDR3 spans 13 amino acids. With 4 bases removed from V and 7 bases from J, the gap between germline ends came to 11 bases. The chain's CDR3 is CASSSTQGNEQFF. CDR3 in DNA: TGTGCCAGCAGTTCAACTCAGGGGAATGAGCAGTTCTTC.

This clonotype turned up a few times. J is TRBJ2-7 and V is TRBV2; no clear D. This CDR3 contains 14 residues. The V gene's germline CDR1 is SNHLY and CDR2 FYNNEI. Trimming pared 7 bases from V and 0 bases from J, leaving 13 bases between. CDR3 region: CASTPEWDSYEQYF. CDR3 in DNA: TGTGCCAGCACTCCCGAGTGGGACTCCTACGAGCAGTACTTC. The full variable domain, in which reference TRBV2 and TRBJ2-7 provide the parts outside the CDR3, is EPEVTQTPSHQVTQMGQEVILRCVPISNHLYFYWYRQILGQKVEFLVSFYNNEISEKSEIFDDQFSVERPDGSNFTLKIRSTKLEDSAMYFCASTPEWDSYEQYFGPGTRLTVT.

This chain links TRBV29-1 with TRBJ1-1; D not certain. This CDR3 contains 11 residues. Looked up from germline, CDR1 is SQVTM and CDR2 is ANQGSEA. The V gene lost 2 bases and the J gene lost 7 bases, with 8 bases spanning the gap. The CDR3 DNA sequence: TGCAGCGTTGAATTGGGCAGTGAAGCTTTCTTT. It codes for CSVELGSEAFF.

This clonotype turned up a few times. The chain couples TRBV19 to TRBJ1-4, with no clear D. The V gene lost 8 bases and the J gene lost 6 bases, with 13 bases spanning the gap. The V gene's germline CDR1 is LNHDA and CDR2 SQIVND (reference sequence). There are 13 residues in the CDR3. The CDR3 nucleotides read TGTGCCAGTCGTAAACGGGGAGATGAAAAACTGTTTTTT. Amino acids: CASRKRGDEKLFF. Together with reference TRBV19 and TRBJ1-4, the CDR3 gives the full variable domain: DGGITQSPKYLFRKEGQNVTLSCEQNLNHDAMYWYRQDPGQGLRLIYYSQIVNDFQKGDIAEGYSVSREKKESFPLTVTSAQKNPTAFYLCASRKRGDEKLFFGSGTQLSVL.

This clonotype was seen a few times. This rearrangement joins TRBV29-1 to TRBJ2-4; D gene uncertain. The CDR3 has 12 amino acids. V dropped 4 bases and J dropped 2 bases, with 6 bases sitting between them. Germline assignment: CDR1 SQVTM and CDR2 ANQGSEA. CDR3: CSVAGSKNIQYF. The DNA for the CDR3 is TGCAGCGTTGCCGGGTCCAAAAACATTCAGTACTTC. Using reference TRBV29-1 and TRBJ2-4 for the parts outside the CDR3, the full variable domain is SAVISQKPSRDICQRGTSLTIQCQVDSQVTMMFWYRQQPGQSLTLIATANQGSEATYESGFVIDKFPISRPNLTFSTLTVSNMSPEDSSIYLCSVAGSKNIQYFGAGTRLSVL.

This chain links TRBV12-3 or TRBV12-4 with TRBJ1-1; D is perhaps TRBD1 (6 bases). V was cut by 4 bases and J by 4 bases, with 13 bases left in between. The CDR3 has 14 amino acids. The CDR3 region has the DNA TGTGCCAGCAGTTATGGGGGCGCAATCACTGAAGCTTTCTTT. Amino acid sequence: CASSYGGAITEAFF.

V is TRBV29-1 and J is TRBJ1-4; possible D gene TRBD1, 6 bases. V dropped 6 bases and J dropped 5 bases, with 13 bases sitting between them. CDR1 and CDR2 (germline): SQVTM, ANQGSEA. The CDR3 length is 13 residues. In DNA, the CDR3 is TGCAGCGTCCCGGGGGGCCTCAATGAAAAACTGTTTTTT. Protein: CSVPGGLNEKLFF.

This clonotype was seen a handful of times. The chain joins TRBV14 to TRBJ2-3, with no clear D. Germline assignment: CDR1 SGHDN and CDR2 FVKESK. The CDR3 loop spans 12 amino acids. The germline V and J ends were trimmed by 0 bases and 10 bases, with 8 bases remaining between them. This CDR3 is CASSQDNAAQYF. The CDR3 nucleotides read TGTGCCAGCAGCCAAGATAATGCGGCGCAGTATTTT.

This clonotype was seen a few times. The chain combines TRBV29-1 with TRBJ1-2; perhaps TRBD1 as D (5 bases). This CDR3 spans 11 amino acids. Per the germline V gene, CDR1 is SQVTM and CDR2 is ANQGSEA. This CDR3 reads CGGQGSNGYTF. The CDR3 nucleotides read TGCGGGGGTCAGGGATCCAATGGCTACACCTTC.

The CDR3 loop is CATRGGFLNTEAFF. The CDR3 bases are TGTGCCACCAGGGGGGGGTTTTTGAACACTGAAGCTTTCTTT. The chain joins TRBV15 to TRBJ1-1; a possible D gene is TRBD1 (5 bases). This CDR3 spans 14 amino acids. Germline V gives CDR1 LNHNV, CDR2 YYDKDF (reference sequence). V was shortened by 6 bases and J by 0 bases, with 11 bases between the two germline ends.

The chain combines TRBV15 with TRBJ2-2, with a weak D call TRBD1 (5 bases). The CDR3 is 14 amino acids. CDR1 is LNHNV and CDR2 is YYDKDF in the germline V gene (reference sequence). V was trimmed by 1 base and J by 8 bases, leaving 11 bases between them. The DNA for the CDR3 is TGTGCCACCAGCAGAGGGACACCCAGGGGGGAGCTGTTTTTT. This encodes CATSRGTPRGELFF.

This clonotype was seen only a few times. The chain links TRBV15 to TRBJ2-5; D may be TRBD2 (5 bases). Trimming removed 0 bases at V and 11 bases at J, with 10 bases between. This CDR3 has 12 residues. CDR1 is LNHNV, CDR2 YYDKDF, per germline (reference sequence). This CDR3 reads CATSRDDRGQYF. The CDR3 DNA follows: TGTGCCACCAGCAGAGATGACCGGGGACAGTACTTC.

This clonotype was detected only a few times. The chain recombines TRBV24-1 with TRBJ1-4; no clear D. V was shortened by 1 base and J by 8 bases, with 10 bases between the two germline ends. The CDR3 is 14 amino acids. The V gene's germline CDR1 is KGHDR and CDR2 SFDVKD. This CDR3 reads CATSDFTGNEKLFF. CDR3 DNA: TGTGCCACCAGTGATTTCACGGGAAACGAAAAACTGTTTTTT.

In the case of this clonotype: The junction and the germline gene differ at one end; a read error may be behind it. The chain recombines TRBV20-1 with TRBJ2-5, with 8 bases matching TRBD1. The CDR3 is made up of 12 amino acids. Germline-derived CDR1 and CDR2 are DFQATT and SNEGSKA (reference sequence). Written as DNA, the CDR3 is TGCAGTGCTATCAGGACAGGGCCACGCCGGTGCTTC. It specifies CSAIRTGPRRCF.